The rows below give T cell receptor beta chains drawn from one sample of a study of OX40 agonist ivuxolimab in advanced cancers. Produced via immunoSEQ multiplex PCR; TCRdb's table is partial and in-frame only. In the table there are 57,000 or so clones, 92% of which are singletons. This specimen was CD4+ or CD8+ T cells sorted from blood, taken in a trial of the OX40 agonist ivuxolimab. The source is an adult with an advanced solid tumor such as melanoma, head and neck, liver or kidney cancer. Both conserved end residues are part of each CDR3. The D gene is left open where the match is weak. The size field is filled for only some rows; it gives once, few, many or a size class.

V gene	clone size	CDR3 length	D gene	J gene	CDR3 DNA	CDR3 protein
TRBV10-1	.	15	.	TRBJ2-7	TGCGCCAGCAGTCAGTTCCGGGACCGTCTTTTTTATCAGTACTTC	CASSQFRDRLFYQYF
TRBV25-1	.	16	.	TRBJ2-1	TGTGCCAGCAGTGAATTCGTTCGCGCGGATTACAATGAGCAGTTCTTC	CASSEFVRADYNEQFF
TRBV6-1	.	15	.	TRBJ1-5	TGTGCCAGCAGTGAAGCCGGGGGGGGAAATCAGCCCCAGCATTTT	CASSEAGGGNQPQHF
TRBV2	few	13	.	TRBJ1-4	TGTGCCAGCAGTGACAGGGCTAATGAAAAACTGTTTTTT	CASSDRANEKLFF
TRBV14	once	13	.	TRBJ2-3	TGTGCCAGCAGCCAAGTACATACAGATACGCAGTATTTT	CASSQVHTDTQYF
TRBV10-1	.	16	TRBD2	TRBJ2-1	TGCGCCAGCAGTGAAAAGTGGGGACTAGCGGGAGTGGGGCAGTTCTTC	CASSEKWGLAGVGQFF
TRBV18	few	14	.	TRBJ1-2	TGTGCCAGCTCCCCCGCGGGTCCGGGCCATGGCTACACCTTC	CASSPAGPGHGYTF
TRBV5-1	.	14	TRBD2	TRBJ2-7	TGTGCCAGCAGCTTGCCTAGCGGGGCTTACGAGCAGTACTTC	CASSLPSGAYEQYF
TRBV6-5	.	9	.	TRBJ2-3	TGTGCCAGCTTAGATACGCAGTATTTT	CASLDTQYF
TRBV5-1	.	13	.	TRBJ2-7	TGCGCCAGCAGCTCAGGGAATGTTTACGAGCAGTACTTC	CASSSGNVYEQYF
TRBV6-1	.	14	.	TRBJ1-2	TGTGCCAGCAGTGAGGCAACAGGGCGGTATGGCTACACCTTC	CASSEATGRYGYTF
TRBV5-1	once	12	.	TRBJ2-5	TGCGCCAGCAGCTTGGTGGCTGGGACCCAGTACTTC	CASSLVAGTQYF
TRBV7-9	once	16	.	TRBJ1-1	TGTGCCAGCAGCCGCACCCAAGGGTTAGGTGACACTGAAGCTTTCTTT	CASSRTQGLGDTEAFF
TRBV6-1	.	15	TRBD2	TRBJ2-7	TGTGCCAGCAGTATCGCGGGACTAGCAACCTACGAGCAGTACTTC	CASSIAGLATYEQYF
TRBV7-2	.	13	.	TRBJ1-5	TGTGCCAGCAGCTTAGACAGGGTTCAGCCCCAGCATTTT	CASSLDRVQPQHF
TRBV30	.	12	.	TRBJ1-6	TGTGCCTGGAGCCAAGTACAGGACTACGTCCACTTT	CAWSQVQDYVHF
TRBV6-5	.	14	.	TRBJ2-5	TGTGCCAGCAGTTACGGGAGGGGGCAAGAGACCCAGTACTTC	CASSYGRGQETQYF
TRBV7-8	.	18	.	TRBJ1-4	TGTGCCAGCAGCTTAGACAGGGTTCGATCGGCAACTAATGAAAAACTGTTTTTT	CASSLDRVRSATNEKLFF
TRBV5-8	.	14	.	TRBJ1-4	TGTGCCAGCAGCTCCGGACAGCATAATGAAAAACTGTTTTTT	CASSSGQHNEKLFF
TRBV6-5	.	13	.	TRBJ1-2	TGTGCCAGCAGAGAAGACAGGTCTAATGGCTACACCTTC	CASREDRSNGYTF
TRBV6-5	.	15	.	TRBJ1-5	TGTGCCAGCAGTTCAAGGGCCTATAGCAATCAGCCCCAGCATTTT	CASSSRAYSNQPQHF
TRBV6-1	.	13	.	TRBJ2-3	TGTGCCAGCACCCGGTATCCAGGAGATACGCAGTATTTT	CASTRYPGDTQYF
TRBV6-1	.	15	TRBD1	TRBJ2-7	TGTGCCAGCAGTTTACCGGGACAGGGGGTCTACGAGCAGTACTTC	CASSLPGQGVYEQYF
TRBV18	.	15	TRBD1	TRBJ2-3	TGTGCCAGCTCAACAGAGACAGGGGGCAGAGATACGCAGTATTTT	CASSTETGGRDTQYF
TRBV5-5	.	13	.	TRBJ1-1	TGTGCCAGCAGCTCGCTAGGGTTTGCTGAAGCTTTCTTT	CASSSLGFAEAFF
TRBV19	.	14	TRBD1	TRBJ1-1	TGTGCCAGTAGTATGAGCAGGGGGGGGACTGAAGCTTTCTTT	CASSMSRGGTEAFF
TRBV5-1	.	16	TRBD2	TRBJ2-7	TGCGCCAGCAGCTTGGGGGGACTAGCGGGAACCTACGAGCAGTACTTC	CASSLGGLAGTYEQYF
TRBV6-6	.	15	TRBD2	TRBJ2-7	TGTGCCAGCAGTCCCGGACTAGCGGGAAGCTACGAGCAGTACTTC	CASSPGLAGSYEQYF
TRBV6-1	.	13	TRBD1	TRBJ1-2	TGTGCCAGCAGGACCGGACAGGGCGATGGCTACACCTTC	CASRTGQGDGYTF
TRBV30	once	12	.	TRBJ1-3	TGTGCCTGGACCCTCGTCGGAAACACCATATATTTT	CAWTLVGNTIYF
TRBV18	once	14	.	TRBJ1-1	TGTGCCAGCTCACCTTTAAGGGATGGGACTGAAGCTTTCTTT	CASSPLRDGTEAFF
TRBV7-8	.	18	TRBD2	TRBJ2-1	TGTGCCAGCAGCTTAGCGGGACTAGCGGGGCCCAGAAGGAATGAGCAGTTCTTC	CASSLAGLAGPRRNEQFF
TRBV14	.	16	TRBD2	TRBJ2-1	TGTGCCAGCAGCCAAAATTCTGGCGGGAGGGCCGGTGAGCAGTTCTTC	CASSQNSGGRAGEQFF
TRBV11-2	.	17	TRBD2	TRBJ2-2	TGTGCCAGCACCCTAGAGGGACTAGCGGGAAACACCGGGGAGCTGTTTTTT	CASTLEGLAGNTGELFF
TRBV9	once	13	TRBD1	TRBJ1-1	TGTGCCAGCAGCGCCACAGGGGGCAGTGAAGCTTTCTTT	CASSATGGSEAFF
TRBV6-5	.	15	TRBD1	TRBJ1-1	TGTGCCAGCAGTTCCGGGACAGGGGCGGTCGCTGAAGCTTTCTTT	CASSSGTGAVAEAFF
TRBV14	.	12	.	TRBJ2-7	TGTGCCAGCAGCGGCAGCTCCTACGAGCAGTACTTC	CASSGSSYEQYF
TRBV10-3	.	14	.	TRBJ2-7	TGTGCCATCAGTGAGGGGGGCGCTTCCTACGAGCAGTACTTC	CAISEGGASYEQYF
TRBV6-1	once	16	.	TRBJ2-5	TGTGCCAGCAGTGATCACCTGACAGTGCCTCAAGAGACCCAGTACTTC	CASSDHLTVPQETQYF
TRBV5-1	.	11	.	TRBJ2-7	TGCGCCAGCAGCCATCAGAACGAGCAGTACTTC	CASSHQNEQYF
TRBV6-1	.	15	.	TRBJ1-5	TGTGCCAGCAGTGAAAGCCAGGGAAGCAATCAGCCCCAGCATTTT	CASSESQGSNQPQHF
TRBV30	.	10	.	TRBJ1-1	TGTGCCTGTACCCCCACTGAAGCTTTCTTT	CACTPTEAFF
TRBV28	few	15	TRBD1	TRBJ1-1	TGTGCCAGCAGTCTCCCACAGGGGGTTGGGACTGAAGCTTTCTTT	CASSLPQGVGTEAFF
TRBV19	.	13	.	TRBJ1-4	TGTGCCAGTATCGCTGGGACCAACGAAAAACTGTTTTTT	CASIAGTNEKLFF
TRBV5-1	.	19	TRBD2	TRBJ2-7	TGCGCCAGCAGCTCTGGACTAGCGGGAGGGCTCCCTTCGTCCTACGAGCAGTACTTC	CASSSGLAGGLPSSYEQYF